The entry below gives a single T cell receptor (beta chain) sequence along with its context. This clonotype was seen only a few times. Its antigen is unknown. No clone much larger than this one lies a single base away; base qualities are absent. The data belong to a study of blood T cells in healthy people across ages (dated by TCRdb to the mid-2010s). About the investigation overall: Template switching captured roughly one uniquely barcoded TCR beta cDNA molecule per two T cells in model experiments. Using deep sequencing normalized with unique cDNA molecular identifiers, the study measured how TCR beta repertoire diversity changes with age. Four age groups were formed from the donors: young (average about 16 years), middle-aged (approximately 40), aged (about 62) and long-lived (more than 75). For two donors (one aged 18 to 29 and one aged 80 or older), the study analyzed two additional independent replicas of 1 million unique cDNA reads from the same blood draw.

The roughly 39 donors, aged roughly 6 to 95 years, were systemically healthy Caucasian individuals from Russia. About 9.8 milliliters of peripheral blood were drawn from each donor into EDTA-treated Vacutainer tubes. Ficoll-Paque density-gradient centrifugation was used to isolate PBMCs, with at least 7 million per sample. Trizol reagent was used to extract total RNA from PBMCs, with at least 5 micrograms per sample. For every donor, an aliquot of PBMCs went through flow cytometry to measure the percentages of naive CD45RAhigh/CD27high T cells. Including cysteine and phenylalanine, the CDR3 has 14 amino acids. CDR3 DNA is the only sequence kept; it has 42 bases, read in frame from the first base. CDR1 and CDR2 are read off the germline V gene as SGHTA and FQGNSA. V has 6 bases trimmed and J has 6 bases trimmed; junction bases matching no gene number 9. The library relied on 5' RACE. The listed sequencing device is Illumina HiSeq 2500. A second PCR of about 6 to 12 cycles was run with a J-beta primer mix and a sample-barcoded 5' primer. A unique molecular identifier was introduced onto each TCR beta cDNA molecule by a template-switch 5' adaptor carrying 12 random nucleotides. At least 2.5 million CDR3-containing paired-end reads were obtained from each sample. The Mint cDNA synthesis kit, primed by a TRBC-specific oligonucleotide, was used to synthesize first-strand cDNA from all RNA. Following uracil-DNA glycosylase treatment, all cDNA underwent a first 18-cycle PCR with the universal primers M1SS and BC2_uni_R. Processing in the source paper ran as follows. For normalization, 1 million high-quality reads were randomly selected from each sample, with every read carrying a distinct molecular identifier. Reads with shared molecular identifiers were discarded instead of being binned into consensus sequences. MiTCR, with a Q25 quality threshold and the strictest error-elimination algorithm, was used for CDR3 identification, clonotype clustering and error correction. Lower-bound total TCR beta diversity was estimated with a nonparametric unseen species model using Euler transformation. TCRdb reprocessed the public reads (quality trimming at Q25 with fastp, clone calling with MiXCR) and kept in-frame beta chains. Each CDR3 protein gets just one entry, which takes the most common genes and DNA from the rows behind it. The V and J calls here are based on TCRdb, not the publication. This sample comprises roughly 800,000 distinct CDR3 sequences, approximately 25% of them detected only once. The ten biggest clones cover under 4.5% of the sample.

Study-wide findings and limitations: Donor CMV infection status was unknown, potentially confounding age-related changes in expanded clonotypes. Estimates of total diversity based on one million sequenced T cells were considered lower bounds and underestimates. Conclusive comparison of naive and antigen-experienced compartments was prevented by the profiling of bulk unsorted PBMCs. The percentage of naive T cells measured by flow cytometry correlated strongly with observed TCR beta diversity. Observed TCR beta diversity per million T cells fell roughly linearly with age, and a significant reduction was already apparent by age roughly 40. The long-lived group showed more naive CD4+ T cells, fewer expanded clones and increased TCR diversity than the aged group, suggesting age selection.

The same specimen was also included in a second study, on T cells of mothers and their children. That second report states: Nine systemically healthy Caucasian individuals, comprising three mothers and their six children, were included as donors. cDNA synthesis consumed the entire amount of extracted RNA, loaded at 1.5 ug RNA in each 15 ul reaction. In the second PCR, the M1S primer introduced both the sample barcodes and 2-4 random nucleotides. Each mother yielded over 8 million TCR beta CDR3 reads and each child about 3 million reads. Thymic selection shapes the output of TCR recombination in a similar way in related and unrelated pairs, and inherited differences have a minor effect. Normalized repertoire overlap in related mother-child pairs was always slightly higher than in unrelated mother-child pairs, but the difference was never significant. With a sensitivity of approximately 96 clones per million clonotypes, no persistent microchimeric T cell clones were detected. To look for features that set related mother-child pairs apart from unrelated individuals, the researchers ran deep NGS to compare the TCR beta repertoires of mothers and children. Mothers averaged roughly 40 +/- 4 years of age and children averaged approximately 12 +/- 4 years. After adapter ligation with NEBNext reagents, the libraries were sequenced on Illumina HiSeq 2000 with 100+100 nt paired-end reads. To prevent cross-contamination, the mother and child libraries were prepared a month apart and were sequenced in separate runs. Between about 500,000 and 2,300,000 distinct TCR beta clonotypes were identified per donor. Naive TCR beta clonotypes were estimated from low-frequency clonotypes matched to each donor's FACS-determined naive share, without sorting.

The clonotype was recovered from a boy younger than 18 in good health. Recombination joined TRBV7-2 with TRBJ1-2; 8 middle bases align to TRBD1. Sequencing was done on a sample of blood. The base sequence is TGTGCCAGCAGTGTGTTCGGGACAGGCCATGGCTACACCTTC. It translates as CASSVFGTGHGYTF.